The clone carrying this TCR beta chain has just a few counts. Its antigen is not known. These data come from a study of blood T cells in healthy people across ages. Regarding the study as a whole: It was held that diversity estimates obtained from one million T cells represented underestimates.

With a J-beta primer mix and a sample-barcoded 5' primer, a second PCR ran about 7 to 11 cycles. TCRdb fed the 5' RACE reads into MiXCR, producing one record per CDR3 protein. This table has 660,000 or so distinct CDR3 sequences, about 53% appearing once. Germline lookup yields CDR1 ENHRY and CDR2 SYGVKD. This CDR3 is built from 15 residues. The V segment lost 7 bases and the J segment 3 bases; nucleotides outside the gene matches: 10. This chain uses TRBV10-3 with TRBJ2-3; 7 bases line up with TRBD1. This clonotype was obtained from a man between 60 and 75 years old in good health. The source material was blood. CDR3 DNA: TGTGCCATCAATAACAGGGGTTCGGTGACAGATACGCAGTATTTT. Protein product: CAINNRGSVTDTQYF.